The 14 T cell receptor beta chains below were found in one sample sequenced in a study of cytomegalovirus exposure and HLA in healthy donors. The PCR used 60 Vbeta and 13 Jbeta primers. Assay: immunoSEQ multiplex PCR; the TCRdb copy retains only in-frame clones and omits some. The sample comprises over 150,000 clones, around 80% of which are singletons, and 8.5% to 10% rests with the top ten. Sequenced: PBMCs. Receptor source: a man between 18 and 35 years old in good health and CMV-seropositive.

This clone was counted a few times. Other DNA sequences in this sample translate to the same CDR3. V and J are TRBV30 and TRBJ1-6; 10 bases are shared with TRBD1. V lost 5 bases to trimming and J lost 7 bases; unmatched junction nucleotides: 2. The CDR3 totals 13 residues. Per the germline V gene, CDR1 is GTSNPN and CDR2 is SVGIG (reference sequence). The CDR3 is CAWRDRGNSPLHF. The CDR3 DNA is TGTGCCTGGCGGGACAGGGGAAATTCACCCCTCCACTTT.

The V gene is TRBV4-2, the J gene TRBJ2-7, with D possibly being TRBD1 (5 bases). Germline assignment: CDR1 LGHNA and CDR2 YNFKEQ. Trimming cost V 0 bases and J 0 bases, with 6 bases left between them. The CDR3 covers 14 residues. The CDR3 DNA follows: TGTGCCAGCAGCCAAGAGACAGTCTCCTACGAGCAGTACTTC. Its translation is CASSQETVSYEQYF.

The V call is TRBV21-1, the J call TRBJ2-3; the table's D call, TRBD2, has no DNA check behind it. TRBV21-1 has pseudogene status. This CDR3 is 14 amino acids long. The CDR3 protein is CASSKGLVVDTQYF. In DNA, the CDR3 is TGTGCCAGCAGCAAGGGACTAGTAGTAGATACGCAGTATTTT.

Only a few counts were recorded for this clone. V is TRBV5-1 and J is TRBJ1-1; D perhaps matches TRBD1 (5 bases). The CDR3 length is 15 residues. V was cut by 0 bases and J by 1 base, with 10 bases left in between. The germline gives CDR1 SGHRS, CDR2 YFSETQ. The CDR3 coding sequence is TGCGCCAGCAGCTTGGTGGCGGGGCCGAACACTGAAGCTTTCTTT. It codes for CASSLVAGPNTEAFF.

The V call is TRBV9, the J call TRBJ1-1; tentatively, D is TRBD1 (6 bases). This CDR3 contains 17 residues. Germline lookup yields CDR1 SGDLS and CDR2 YYNGEE. V lost 4 bases and J lost 1, with 20 bases in between. The DNA of the CDR3 is TGTGCCAGCAGCCCAAGAGCGACAGGAACTGAGAACACTGAAGCTTTCTTT. Translation gives CASSPRATGTENTEAFF.

The V gene is TRBV21-1, the J gene TRBJ2-4; the D segment call TRBD2 is taken from the table without a DNA check. TRBV21-1 is a listed pseudogene. The CDR3 is 18 amino acids. For the CDR3, the DNA is TGTGCCAGCAGCCCAAGGAGGATAGCGGGAGGGAACAAAAACAGTCAGTACTTC. This codes for CASSPRRIAGGNKNSQYF.

This chain connects TRBV7-9 to TRBJ2-1; TRBD2 aligns across 8 bases. J gave up 4 bases and V 1 base, and 6 bases lay outside the gene matches. The CDR3 extends over 16 amino acids. Germline values: CDR1 SEHNR, CDR2 FQNEAQ (reference sequence). CDR3 sequence: CASSLVTGGPYNEQFF. The CDR3 nucleotides are TGTGCCAGCAGCTTAGTAACGGGAGGGCCGTACAATGAGCAGTTCTTC.

The genes are TRBV2 and TRBJ2-1; 8 bases fit TRBD2. Looked up from germline, CDR1 is SNHLY and CDR2 is FYNNEI. V trimming: 2 bases; J trimming: 0 bases; junction bases outside the gene matches: 0. This CDR3 contains 15 residues. The CDR3 reads CASSERGGSYNEQFF. The CDR3 DNA is TGTGCCAGCAGTGAACGGGGGGGCTCCTACAATGAGCAGTTCTTC.

The chain links TRBV4-3 to TRBJ2-2; weak D call: TRBD2 (7 bases). Trimming pared 0 bases from V and 6 bases from J, leaving 11 bases between. The germline gives CDR1 LGHNA, CDR2 YSLEER. The CDR3 extends over 15 amino acids. Here the CDR3 DNA reads TGCGCCAGCAGCCAAGAGGGGGGGGCCCCCGGGGAGCTGTTTTTT. Residues: CASSQEGGAPGELFF.

The chain uses TRBV5-4 and TRBJ2-6; 10 bases are shared with TRBD1. The germline V gene encodes CDR1 SGHNT and CDR2 YYREEE (reference sequence). This CDR3 has 17 amino acids. Germline trimming cut 4 bases from V and 3 bases from J; bases unmatched to any gene: 7. The CDR3 sequence is CASSIRTGGFGANVLTF. The CDR3 bases are TGTGCCAGCAGCATAAGGACAGGGGGTTTTGGGGCCAACGTCCTGACTTTC.

This rearrangement joins TRBV6-6 to TRBJ1-2; D may be TRBD1 (5 bases). CDR1 is MNHNY, CDR2 SVGAGI, per germline (reference sequence). The CDR3 has 15 residues. Trimming removed 0 bases at V and 0 bases at J, with 8 bases between. CDR3 bases: TGTGCCAGCAGTTACTCGACAGTAGCTAACTATGGCTACACCTTC. Translated: CASSYSTVANYGYTF.

This chain connects TRBV19 to TRBJ2-2; the match to TRBD2 covers 8 bases. This CDR3 contains 13 residues. Trimming removed 6 bases from V and 4 bases from J; junction bases left unmatched: 1. Germline assignment: CDR1 LNHDA and CDR2 SQIVND (reference sequence). CDR3: CASRLAGTGELFF. CDR3 coding DNA: TGTGCCAGTAGGCTAGCGGGCACCGGGGAGCTGTTTTTT.

This CDR3 reads CASSQDGPRGRSVWEKLFF. In DNA form, the CDR3 reads TGCGCCAGCAGCCAAGATGGACCTCGTGGGAGGTCCGTATGGGAAAAACTGTTTTTT. The chain employs TRBV4-3 and TRBJ1-4; unclear D gene. This CDR3 region has 19 residues. V lost 0 bases, J lost 8 bases, and 25 bases lay in between. The germline CDR1 and CDR2 sequences are LGHNA and YSLEER.

This chain links TRBV5-1 with TRBJ2-7; tentative D call: TRBD1 (6 bases). Per germline, CDR1 SGHRS and CDR2 YFSETQ. Trimming took 0 bases from V and 3 from J, leaving 19 bases between them. This CDR3 spans 17 amino acids. Here the CDR3 DNA reads TGCGCCAGCAGCTTGGAACGGAACAGGGAAGTAGGCTACGAGCAGTACTTC. Encoded protein: CASSLERNREVGYEQYF.